These 16 T cell receptor beta chains were all obtained from the same sample, sequenced in a study of regulatory T cells in long-lasting Graves disease. Time point denoted: newly diagnosed GD, antithyroid drugs for less than 3 months. Generation of the TCR library employed RNA extracted from PBMCs. TCR beta libraries were built with iRepertoire HTBI primers and Arm-PCR of CDR3 regions. Each CDR3 protein gets one entry after TCRdb re-called the multiplex PCR reads with MiXCR. This sample has hundreds of thousands of distinct CDR3 sequences, with around 15% found just once. A further study also used this sample, focusing on T cells in Graves' hyperthyroidism and ophthalmopathy.

The sample consisted of peripheral blood mononuclear cells (PBMCs), taken at new diagnosis, from a patient treated with antithyroid drugs. Receptors originate from a woman aged 35-60 years with Graves disease.

The chain couples TRBV3-1 to TRBJ1-5; D gene unclear. Looked up from germline, CDR1 is LGHDT and CDR2 is YNNKEL (reference sequence). With 0 bases removed from V and 4 bases from J, the gap between germline ends came to 7 bases. CDR3 length: 14 amino acids. CDR3 bases: TGTGCCAGCAGCCAAGATCACGCGAATCAGCCCCAGCATTTT. It specifies CASSQDHANQPQHF.

Ten or more counts support this clonotype. V is TRBV13 and J is TRBJ2-7; 9 nucleotides match TRBD1. There are 13 residues in the CDR3. Trimming at V came to 7 bases and at J to 4 bases, leaving 5 bases not matched to a gene. The V gene's germline CDR1 is PRHDT and CDR2 FYEKMQ (reference sequence). CDR3 in DNA: TGTGCCAGCACGGGGACAGGGTCTTACGAGCAGTACTTC. This translates into CASTGTGSYEQYF. The variable domain in full, completed from reference TRBV13 and TRBJ2-7, reads AAGVIQSPRHLIKEKRETATLKCYPIPRHDTVYWYQQGPGQDPQFLISFYEKMQSDKGSIPDRFSAQQFSDYHSELNMSSLELGDSALYFCASTGTGSYEQYFGPGTRLTVT.

There are many counts of this clonotype. The V call is TRBV11-2, the J call TRBJ1-5, with D uncertain. Trimming removed 2 bases from V and 0 bases from J, with 8 bases in between. Per germline, CDR1 SGHAT and CDR2 FQNNGV. This CDR3 is 15 amino acids long. CDR3 amino acids: CASSLSIFSNQPQHF. The CDR3 DNA sequence: TGTGCCAGCAGCTTATCGATCTTTAGCAATCAGCCCCAGCATTTT.

There are many counts of this clonotype. The chain is built from TRBV11-3 and TRBJ2-1; the D is unclear. The CDR3 length is 12 residues. In germline, CDR1 is SGHNT, CDR2 YENEEA. Trimming removed 3 bases from V and 9 bases from J, with 9 bases in between. The CDR3 spells CASSFEYIEQFF. The CDR3 DNA reads as TGTGCCAGCAGCTTTGAGTATATTGAGCAGTTCTTC.

This clonotype was observed at least ten times. The V gene is TRBV11-2, the J gene TRBJ2-7; 8 positions match TRBD1. The CDR3 covers 15 residues. The V segment lost 6 bases and the J segment 2 bases; nucleotides outside the gene matches: 9. Per germline, CDR1 SGHAT and CDR2 FQNNGV. Here the CDR3 reads CASRISGTGTYEQYF. The CDR3 DNA sequence: TGTGCCAGCAGGATTTCCGGGACAGGCACCTACGAGCAGTACTTC.

This clonotype was observed at least ten times. CDR3: CASSLATTGTPLHF. The CDR3 DNA is TGTGCCAGCAGTTTAGCGACCACAGGGACACCCCTCCACTTT. The V and J genes are TRBV12-3 or TRBV12-4 and TRBJ1-6; D possibly corresponds to TRBD1 (6 bases). V was shortened by 0 bases and J by 11 bases, with 11 bases between the two germline ends. The CDR3 consists of 14 residues.

This clonotype was detected ten times or more. This rearrangement joins TRBV3-1 to TRBJ2-1; TRBD2 aligns across 9 bases. The DNA matches TRBJ2-5 better at its end, which makes the J call doubtful. This CDR3 region has 16 residues. Germline V gene lookup returns CDR1 LGHDT and CDR2 YNNKEL (reference sequence). The CDR3 DNA reads as TGTGCCAGCAGCCAAGGAGCGGGGGGAGCTCAAGAGACCCAGTACTTC. Protein sequence: CASSQGAGGAQETQYF.

This clonotype came up many times. Here the CDR3 reads CASSPPGLGGRELFF. Written as DNA, the CDR3 is TGTGCCAGCAGCCCCCCGGGACTAGGTGGCCGGGAGCTGTTTTTT. The rearrangement links TRBV3-1 to TRBJ2-2; 8 positions agree with TRBD2. The germline gives CDR1 LGHDT, CDR2 YNNKEL (reference sequence). Trimming took 4 bases from V and 9 from J; bases not matched to a gene: 10. The CDR3 extends over 15 amino acids.

The table lists this clonotype with a few counts. The chain is built from TRBV7-6 and TRBJ2-3, with TRBD2 matching 8 bases. Germline assignment: CDR1 SGHVS and CDR2 FNYEAQ. This CDR3 has 18 amino acids. With 2 bases clipped from V and 0 bases from J, the junction kept 10 bases outside the gene matches. In nucleotides, the CDR3 is TGTGCCAGCAGCTTATCTTGGGTCAGCGGGGGAAGCACAGATACGCAGTATTTT. It is translated as CASSLSWVSGGSTDTQYF.

This clonotype was observed many times. V usage is TRBV12-3 or TRBV12-4 and J usage is TRBJ1-3; D is uncertain. The CDR3 totals 13 residues. V dropped 4 bases and J dropped 4 bases, with 8 bases sitting between them. The CDR3 spells CASSSSWGNTIYF. For the CDR3, the DNA is TGTGCCAGCAGTTCCTCTTGGGGAAACACCATATATTTT.

This clonotype showed up just a few times. The J gene is TRBJ2-3, the V gene TRBV20-1, with D perhaps assigned TRBD1 or TRBD2 (6 bases each). Deletions cut 5 bases from V and 4 bases from J, with 22 bases between. The CDR3 is 16 amino acids. Germline V lookup: CDR1 DFQATT, CDR2 SNEGSKA (reference sequence). The CDR3 protein is CSASGGGGKGSDTQYF. Written as DNA, the CDR3 is TGCAGTGCTTCCGGGGGTGGGGGCAAGGGGTCAGATACGCAGTATTTT.

This clonotype occurred many times. V is TRBV27 and J is TRBJ1-6, with D unclear. Germline-derived CDR1 and CDR2 are MNHEY and SMNVEV (reference sequence). The V end was cut by 4 bases, the J end by 4 bases, with 14 bases between. There are 16 residues in the CDR3. The CDR3 DNA sequence: TGTGCCAGCAGTTCCGTAACCGACGGTTATAATTCACCCCTCCACTTT. Its translation: CASSSVTDGYNSPLHF.

There are a few counts of this clonotype. V is TRBV28 and J is TRBJ1-4, with D uncertain. The germline V and J ends were trimmed by 4 bases and 8 bases, with 17 bases remaining between them. The CDR3 contains 15 residues. Germline V lookup: CDR1 MDHEN, CDR2 SYDVKM. CDR3 amino acids: CASSYEVTAGEKLFF. The DNA of the CDR3 is TGTGCCAGCAGTTACGAAGTTACCGCGGGCGAAAAACTGTTTTTT. Variable domain in full (rest from reference TRBV28 and TRBJ1-4): DVKVTQSSRYLVKRTGEKVFLECVQDMDHENMFWYRQDPGLGLRLIYFSYDVKMKEKGDIPEGYSVSREKKERFSLILESASTNQTSMYLCASSYEVTAGEKLFFGSGTQLSVL.

This clonotype was recorded at least ten times. The V gene is TRBV5-1, the J gene TRBJ1-1; 7 bases agree with TRBD1. Germline CDR1 reads SGHRS; CDR2 reads YFSETQ. The length of the CDR3 is 14 residues. V trimming: 2 bases; J trimming: 4 bases; junction bases outside the gene matches: 5. The CDR3 protein is CASSLQGSGTEAFF. The CDR3 nucleotides read TGCGCCAGCAGCTTACAGGGGTCGGGCACTGAAGCTTTCTTT. The whole variable domain, remainder taken from reference TRBV5-1 and TRBJ1-1, is KAGVTQTPRYLIKTRGQQVTLSCSPISGHRSVSWYQQTPGQGLQFLFEYFSETQRNKGNFPGRFSGRQFSNSRSEMNVSTLELGDSALYLCASSLQGSGTEAFFGQGTRLTVV.

The V call is TRBV7-3, the J call TRBJ2-2, with D tentatively TRBD2 (6 bases). Germline values: CDR1 SGHTA, CDR2 FQGTGA. V lost 7 bases, J lost 2 bases, and 11 bases lay in between. The CDR3 runs 14 residues. The CDR3 region has the DNA TGTGCCAGCAAAACCGGGACTAACACCGGGGAGCTGTTTTTT. Translation gives CASKTGTNTGELFF.

The V call is TRBV20-1, the J call TRBJ2-5; D might be TRBD1 (8 bases). This CDR3 has 15 residues. CDR1 is DFQATT, CDR2 SNEGSKA, per germline (reference sequence). V dropped 5 bases and J dropped 1 base, with 17 bases sitting between them. The CDR3 region has the DNA TGCAGTGCTCTCACAGGGGGAGGGGGCCAAGAGACCCAGTACTTC. Protein sequence: CSALTGGGGQETQYF.